Presented here are 20 T cell receptor beta chains from one specimen sequenced in a study of neurological immune-mediated disorders. TCRdb passed the 5' RACE reads through MiXCR, listing each CDR3 protein once. The repertoire includes fewer than 90,000 distinct CDR3 sequences, around 10% of them detected once, and 1.8% sits in the top ten. Material for sequencing was PBMCs. These receptors were taken from a man between 35 and 55 years old in good health.

This clonotype was detected ten times or more. The chain links TRBV25-1 to TRBJ2-3, with D uncertain. With 0 bases removed from V and 5 bases from J, the gap between germline ends came to 15 bases. Germline CDR1 is MGHDK and CDR2 is SYGVNS. This CDR3 has 16 residues. The CDR3 sequence is CASSEYYTTPLDTQYF. DNA for the CDR3: TGTGCCAGCAGTGAATACTATACCACCCCACTAGATACGCAGTATTTT. Drawing the rest from reference TRBV25-1 and TRBJ2-3, the complete variable domain is EADIYQTPRYLVIGTGKKITLECSQTMGHDKMYWYQQDPGMELHLIHYSYGVNSTEKGDLSSESTVSRIRTEHFPLTLESARPSHTSQYLCASSEYYTTPLDTQYFGPGTRLTVL.

This clonotype came up many times. The chain uses TRBV6-5 and TRBJ2-2; 8 nucleotides match TRBD1. This CDR3 spans 15 amino acids. The germline V gene encodes CDR1 MNHEY and CDR2 SVGAGI. V trimming: 5 bases; J trimming: 7 bases; junction bases outside the gene matches: 9. CDR3 bases: TGTGCCAGCAGTCCCCAGGGGGCTGGGAACGGGGAGCTGTTTTTT. This translates into CASSPQGAGNGELFF.

This clonotype was seen at least ten times. The chain recombines TRBV18 with TRBJ1-1; TRBD1 might be the D (5 bases). In germline, CDR1 is KGHSH, CDR2 LQKENI. This CDR3 region has 11 residues. Between the trimmed V and J ends, which lost 5 bases and 8 bases, there was a span of 9 bases. DNA for the CDR3: TGTGCCAGCTCAACGGGACTGGAAGCTTTCTTT. It translates to CASSTGLEAFF.

This clonotype has a count of ten or more. The J gene is TRBJ2-3, the V gene TRBV20-1; 9 nucleotides match TRBD2. The germline gives CDR1 DFQATT, CDR2 SNEGSKA (reference sequence). The CDR3 has 16 residues. V was pared by 0 bases and J by 0 bases, with 4 bases of the junction left unmatched. The CDR3 reads CSARDRLAASTDTQYF. CDR3 DNA: TGCAGTGCTAGAGACCGACTAGCGGCTAGCACAGATACGCAGTATTTT.

The gene calls are TRBV7-9 and TRBJ2-2, with 8 nucleotides matching TRBD1. The J segment lost 2 bases and the V segment lost 5 bases, leaving 7 bases of the junction unmatched. Per the germline V gene, CDR1 is SEHNR and CDR2 is FQNEAQ (reference sequence). The length of the CDR3 is 16 residues. In nucleotides, the CDR3 is TGTGCCAGCAGCCGGTGGACAGGGACTAACACCGGGGAGCTGTTTTTT. Protein product: CASSRWTGTNTGELFF.

This clonotype was observed many times. The rearrangement uses TRBV24-1 and TRBJ2-3; 8 positions agree with TRBD1. The CDR3 length is 13 residues. Germline-derived CDR1 and CDR2 are KGHDR and SFDVKD. Trimming took 7 bases from V and 4 from J; bases not matched to a gene: 3. The CDR3, as DNA: TGTGCCACCAGGGGGACAGGAGCAGATACGCAGTATTTT. Its protein is CATRGTGADTQYF.

In its sample, this clonotype was seen many times. The chain is built from TRBV20-1 and TRBJ2-4; TRBD2 is a possible D gene (7 bases). CDR1 and CDR2 (germline): DFQATT, SNEGSKA (reference sequence). CDR3 length equals 12 residues. Trimming took off 5 bases at V and 8 bases at J, with 13 bases between the two ends. The CDR3 nucleotides read TGCAGTGCTGGGGGGGGGGCTTACATTCAGTACTTC. This gives the protein CSAGGGAYIQYF.

This clonotype was counted at least ten times. The V and J genes are TRBV29-1 and TRBJ2-1, with TRBD1 matching over 10 bases. Germline V gene sequence: CDR1 SQVTM, CDR2 ANQGSEA. After removal of 8 bases from V and 5 bases from J, the junction contained 9 bases not matched to a gene. The CDR3 length is 14 residues. The CDR3 protein is CSSSLGTGDNEQFF. Here the CDR3 DNA reads TGCAGCAGTTCCCTTGGGACAGGGGACAATGAGCAGTTCTTC.

In this sample, this clonotype turned up many times. Sequence at one end of the junction differs from germline and may be a read error. The J gene is TRBJ1-2, the V gene TRBV5-1, with 7 bases that match TRBD1. The CDR3 is 13 residues long. Per the germline V gene, CDR1 is SGHRS and CDR2 is YFSETQ. The CDR3 DNA reads TGTGCCAGCTCACTGGGACAGAACTATGGCTACACCTTC. It specifies CASSLGQNYGYTF.

This clonotype has ten or more counts. The CDR3 DNA reads as TGTGCCAGCAGCCCGGCCGGGACAGAATATGGCTACACCTTC. Protein sequence: CASSPAGTEYGYTF. The genes are TRBV28 and TRBJ1-2; TRBD1 agrees at 7 bases. The V gene's germline CDR1 is MDHEN and CDR2 SYDVKM. V lost 6 bases, J lost 5 bases, and 9 bases stayed unmatched. This CDR3 has 14 residues.

This clonotype was observed at least ten times. The chain combines TRBV21-1 with TRBJ2-5. TRBV21-1 is designated a pseudogene. The CDR3 consists of 11 residues. In nucleotides, the CDR3 is TGTGCCAGCAATCATGTGGAGACCCAGTACTTC. This gives the protein CASNHVETQYF.

This clonotype came up many times. This chain connects TRBV5-1 to TRBJ1-4; a weak D match, TRBD1 (5 bases). V lost 4 bases to trimming and J lost 5 bases, with 18 bases between them. The length of the CDR3 is 16 residues. The germline CDR1 and CDR2 sequences are SGHRS and YFSETQ. The CDR3 reads CASSHMGDGGNEKLFF. CDR3 coding DNA: TGCGCCAGCAGCCATATGGGGGACGGCGGGAATGAAAAACTGTTTTTT.

This clonotype was seen many times. V usage is TRBV12-3 or TRBV12-4 and J usage is TRBJ2-7, with D unresolved. Trimming took off 1 base at V and 7 bases at J, with 11 bases between the two ends. This CDR3 region has 13 residues. Here the CDR3 reads CASSLDRPREQYF. CDR3 nucleotides: TGTGCCAGCAGTTTAGATCGCCCCAGGGAGCAGTACTTC.

This clonotype has at least ten counts. This chain uses TRBV29-1 with TRBJ1-1; a weak D match, TRBD1 (5 bases). The germline gives CDR1 SQVTM, CDR2 ANQGSEA. The CDR3 length is 12 residues. The CDR3 loop reads CTFLGGNTEAFF. Here the CDR3 DNA reads TGCACCTTTCTGGGGGGGAACACTGAAGCTTTCTTT.

At least ten counts were recorded for this clonotype. The V and J genes are TRBV9 and TRBJ1-3; no clear D gene. This CDR3 comprises 14 residues. Trimming removed 7 bases from V and 1 base from J, with 12 bases in between. The germline CDR1 and CDR2 sequences are SGDLS and YYNGEE. CDR3 nucleotide sequence: TGTGCCAGCCAAGCGACGGCATCTGGAAACACCATATATTTT. Protein: CASQATASGNTIYF. Using reference TRBV9 and TRBJ1-3 for the parts outside the CDR3, the full variable domain is DSGVTQTPKHLITATGQRVTLRCSPRSGDLSVYWYQQSLDQGLQFLIQYYNGEERAKGNILERFSAQQFPDLHSELNLSSLELGDSALYFCASQATASGNTIYFGEGSWLTVV.

Many counts were recorded for this clonotype. CDR3 nucleotide sequence: TGCAGTGCTAGCCCGGAAGGGATGAACACTGAAGCTTTCTTT. This translates into CSASPEGMNTEAFF. V gene TRBV20-1 combines with J gene TRBJ1-1, with D unclear. The CDR3 consists of 14 residues. The germline V and J ends were trimmed by 3 bases and 0 bases, with 11 bases remaining between them. Germline V gene data show CDR1 as DFQATT and CDR2 as SNEGSKA (reference sequence).

This clonotype was seen many times. CDR3 amino acids: CARKAAMNTEAFF. The CDR3 DNA is TGTGCCAGGAAGGCCGCGATGAACACTGAAGCTTTCTTT. J is TRBJ1-1 and V is TRBV6-6; D unresolved. Trimming took off 9 bases at V and 0 bases at J, with 11 bases between the two ends. Germline V gene sequence: CDR1 MNHNY, CDR2 SVGAGI (reference sequence). This CDR3 is built from 13 residues.

This clonotype was observed many times. Written as DNA, the CDR3 is TGTGCCGGAATCCGGACAGTCGGCACCGGGGAGCTGTTTTTT. This gives the protein CAGIRTVGTGELFF. The chain joins TRBV2 to TRBJ2-2, with D possibly matching TRBD1 (6 bases). V lost 11 bases, J lost 4 bases, and 17 bases lay in between. The CDR3 has 14 residues. Germline CDR1 is SNHLY and CDR2 is FYNNEI.

This clonotype was observed at least ten times. The V and J genes are TRBV3-1 and TRBJ1-1, with D perhaps matching TRBD1 (5 bases). Germline assignment: CDR1 LGHDT and CDR2 YNNKEL (reference sequence). This CDR3 comprises 15 residues. The germline V and J ends were trimmed by 1 base and 4 bases, with 13 bases remaining between them. The CDR3 here is CASSQASRGGTEAFF. CDR3 nucleotide sequence: TGTGCCAGCAGCCAAGCCTCGAGGGGCGGCACTGAAGCTTTCTTT.

Ten or more counts support this clonotype. The chain links TRBV27 to TRBJ2-1; a possible D gene is TRBD1 (6 bases). Germline-derived CDR1 and CDR2 are MNHEY and SMNVEV (reference sequence). The CDR3 is 16 residues long. V was trimmed by 3 bases and J by 8 bases, leaving 20 bases between them. The CDR3 DNA follows: TGTGCCAGCAGTTTCCTCGACAGGATGGCTGGAGATGAGCAGTTCTTC. Its protein is CASSFLDRMAGDEQFF.